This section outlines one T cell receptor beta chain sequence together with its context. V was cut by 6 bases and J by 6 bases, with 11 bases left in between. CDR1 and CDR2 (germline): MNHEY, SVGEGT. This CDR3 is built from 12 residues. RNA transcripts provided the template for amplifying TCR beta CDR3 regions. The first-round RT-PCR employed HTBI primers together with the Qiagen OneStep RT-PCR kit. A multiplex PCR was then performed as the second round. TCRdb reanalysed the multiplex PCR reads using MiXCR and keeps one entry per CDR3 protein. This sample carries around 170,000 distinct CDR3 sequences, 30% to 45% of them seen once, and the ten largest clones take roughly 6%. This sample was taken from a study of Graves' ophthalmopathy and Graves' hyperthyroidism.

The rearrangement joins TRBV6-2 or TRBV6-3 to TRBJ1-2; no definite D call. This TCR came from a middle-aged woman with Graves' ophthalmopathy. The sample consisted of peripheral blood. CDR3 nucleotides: TGTGCCAGCAGAAACCCCCGGGATGGCTACACCTTC. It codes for CASRNPRDGYTF.